The 3 T cell receptor beta chains below all came from one sample that was sequenced in a study of blood T cell repertoires in COVID-19. The assay was immunoSEQ multiplex PCR, and TCRdb's table has in-frame clones only and misses some. The table lists just over 300,000 clones, about nine tenths of them singletons, with 3.5% to 5% in the top ten. Sequenced input: PBMCs or T cells enriched from blood (not recorded which). These receptors all stem from a man aged 30 to 45 who had recovered from COVID-19.

The gene calls are TRBV5-1 and TRBJ2-7; possibly TRBD2 for D (5 bases). The V and J ends lost 3 bases and 2 bases respectively, with 12 bases between them. The CDR3 consists of 14 residues. Germline CDR1 is SGHRS and CDR2 is YFSETQ. The CDR3 bases are TGCGCCAGCAGCTGGGGAGTTAGGCCCTACGAGCAGTACTTC. This gives the protein CASSWGVRPYEQYF.

V and J are TRBV9 and TRBJ2-1; TRBD2 matches at 8 bases. Germline V gives CDR1 SGDLS, CDR2 YYNGEE. V lost 0 bases to trimming and J lost 10 bases; unmatched junction nucleotides: 6. The CDR3 is 14 amino acids. The CDR3 region has the DNA TGTGCCAGCAGCGTAGTCCTAGCGGGCGGGGAGCAGTTCTTC. Protein product: CASSVVLAGGEQFF.

The chain employs TRBV29-1 and TRBJ2-5; 8 bases fit TRBD2. CDR3 length: 13 residues. The junction had 5 bases not matched to a gene; V was cut back by 1 base and J by 7 bases. The germline CDR1 and CDR2 sequences are SQVTM and ANQGSEA. In nucleotides, the CDR3 is TGCAGCGTTGAAGTTACTAGCGGAGTGACCCAGTACTTC. Translating it yields CSVEVTSGVTQYF.